Below are 30 T cell receptor beta chains sequenced from a single sample in a study of cytomegalovirus exposure and HLA in healthy donors. The study ran its PCR with 60 Vbeta and 13 Jbeta primers. Sequencing was performed with immunoSEQ multiplex PCR; in TCRdb, only in-frame clones are kept and a portion is missing. The repertoire holds some 200,000 clones, with approximately 83% as singletons. Sequenced material: PBMCs. The receptors come from a girl under 18 in good health and CMV-seronegative.

The V and J genes are TRBV4-1 and TRBJ1-3; D ambiguous. From germline, CDR1 is MGHRA and CDR2 YSYEKL. V lost 1 base and J lost 4, with 11 bases in between. This CDR3 comprises 15 residues. The chain's CDR3 is CASSQVHASGNTIYF. The CDR3 region has the DNA TGCGCCAGCAGCCAAGTACATGCCTCGGGAAACACCATATATTTT.

This chain joins TRBV5-5 and TRBJ1-5; tentatively, D is TRBD1 (5 bases). The V gene's germline CDR1 is SGHKS and CDR2 YYEKEE (reference sequence). The length of the CDR3 is 13 residues. Deletions cut 4 bases from V and 7 bases from J, with 12 bases between. Here the CDR3 reads CASSLGHNQPQHF. The DNA of the CDR3 is TGTGCCAGCAGCCTGGGGCACAACCAGCCCCAGCATTTT.

V usage is TRBV5-1 and J usage is TRBJ2-2; perhaps TRBD1 as D (5 bases). Germline V gene sequence: CDR1 SGHRS, CDR2 YFSETQ. CDR3 length: 16 residues. V shed 5 bases and J shed 1 base, with 15 bases lying between them. CDR3 in DNA: TGCGCCAGCAGGCCACTACCCGACAGGAACACCGGGGAGCTGTTTTTT. It codes for CASRPLPDRNTGELFF.

The CDR3 DNA sequence: TGTGCCAGCAGCTCCTTGGCGGGCTCCTACAATGAGCAGTTCTTC. It codes for CASSSLAGSYNEQFF. The J gene is TRBJ2-1, the V gene TRBV5-8; D is perhaps TRBD2 (5 bases). Trimming took 3 bases from V and 0 from J, leaving 10 bases between them. Germline V lookup: CDR1 SGHTS, CDR2 YDEGEE. This CDR3 spans 15 amino acids.

This chain uses TRBV27 with TRBJ1-1; D call uncertain. The V end lost 3 bases, the J end lost 1 base, and 6 bases lay between the germline ends. Germline V gene sequence: CDR1 MNHEY, CDR2 SMNVEV (reference sequence). This CDR3 contains 13 residues. The CDR3 DNA sequence: TGTGCCAGCAGTTTCCCCGGGAACACTGAAGCTTTCTTT. Its translation: CASSFPGNTEAFF.

J is TRBJ1-6 and V is TRBV4-3; unclear D gene. The CDR3 is 15 residues long. The germline CDR1 and CDR2 sequences are LGHNA and YSLEER. The germline V and J ends were trimmed by 6 bases and 8 bases, with 17 bases remaining between them. The DNA of the CDR3 is TGCGCCAGCAGTAAGTCCCCTATGGTGGATTCACCCCTCCACTTT. Translated: CASSKSPMVDSPLHF.

The chain links TRBV28 to TRBJ2-7; TRBD2 aligns across 11 bases. Germline-derived CDR1 and CDR2 are MDHEN and SYDVKM. Unmatched junction bases numbered 10, after V lost 2 bases and J lost 4 bases. This CDR3 has 17 amino acids. This chain's CDR3 is CASSLPQYSGRGYEQYF. The CDR3, as DNA: TGTGCCAGCAGTTTACCCCAATATAGCGGGAGGGGATACGAGCAGTACTTC.

The chain is built from TRBV30 and TRBJ1-6; D gene unclear. The CDR3 sequence is 15 residues long. V lost 1 base, J lost 0 bases, and 7 bases lay in between. The germline gives CDR1 GTSNPN, CDR2 SVGIG (reference sequence). The CDR3 sequence is CAWSAVSSYNSPLHF. The DNA of the CDR3 is TGTGCCTGGAGTGCAGTCAGCTCCTATAATTCACCCCTCCACTTT.

This clone has a single count. The chain uses TRBV6-6 and TRBJ2-1, with 12 bases lining up with TRBD2. The junction had 7 bases not matched to a gene; V was cut back by 9 bases and J by 7 bases. The CDR3 is 14 residues long. The V gene's germline CDR1 is MNHNY and CDR2 SVGAGI (reference sequence). In DNA form, the CDR3 reads TGTGCCAGTGCGCTAGCGGGGGGGATAAATGAGCAGTTCTTC. Its translation: CASALAGGINEQFF.

The chain joins TRBV28 to TRBJ2-3, with 9 bases aligning to TRBD2. This CDR3 has 20 amino acids. Germline V gene lookup returns CDR1 MDHEN and CDR2 SYDVKM. The V gene end was trimmed by 3 bases and the J gene end by 2 bases; junction bases not matched to a gene: 18. In DNA form, the CDR3 reads TGTGCCAGCAGTTTCCCCGGAAGACTAGCGGATTCAGACCTCACAGATACGCAGTATTTT. It codes for CASSFPGRLADSDLTDTQYF.

The chain has TRBV9 and TRBJ1-3, with 9 bases lining up with TRBD1. J lost 1 base, V lost 2 bases, and 1 base had no gene match. This CDR3 has 15 amino acids. Germline V CDR1 and CDR2: SGDLS, YYNGEE. The CDR3 DNA follows: TGTGCCAGCAGCGTGGGACAGGGTTCTGGAAACACCATATATTTT. The encoded protein is CASSVGQGSGNTIYF. The variable domain in full, with the rest retrieved from reference TRBV9 and TRBJ1-3, is DSGVTQTPKHLITATGQRVTLRCSPRSGDLSVYWYQQSLDQGLQFLIQYYNGEERAKGNILERFSAQQFPDLHSELNLSSLELGDSALYFCASSVGQGSGNTIYFGEGSWLTVV.

This clone occurred once. The J gene is TRBJ1-2, the V gene TRBV15; no firm D call. V was cut by 0 bases and J by 0 bases, with 11 bases left in between. Germline V gene sequence: CDR1 LNHNV, CDR2 YYDKDF (reference sequence). CDR3 length: 16 residues. CDR3 DNA: TGTGCCACCAGCAGAGAGGGCACCCCGGCTAACTATGGCTACACCTTC. Residues: CATSREGTPANYGYTF.

J is TRBJ2-7 and V is TRBV15; a weak D match, TRBD2 (6 bases). The CDR3 runs 14 residues. The germline V gene has CDR1 LNHNV and CDR2 YYDKDF (reference sequence). Trimming stripped 1 base from V and 0 bases from J, with 7 bases between. This chain's CDR3 is CATSRGGDSYEQYF. The CDR3 nucleotides are TGTGCCACCAGCAGAGGCGGGGACTCCTACGAGCAGTACTTC.

J is TRBJ2-7 and V is TRBV28, with TRBD1 identical over 8 bases. The ends lost 5 bases at V and 6 bases at J; junction bases unmatched: 9. This CDR3 is 14 amino acids long. CDR1 and CDR2 from the germline V gene are MDHEN and SYDVKM. The CDR3 DNA is TGTGCCAGCAGTGAACCAGGGGACAGGCCCGAGCAGTACTTC. It is translated as CASSEPGDRPEQYF.

The gene calls are TRBV5-6 and TRBJ1-2; D gene ambiguous. V was clipped by 1 base and J by 2 bases, with 21 bases between them. The germline gives CDR1 SGHDT, CDR2 YYEEEE. The CDR3 contains 18 residues. The chain's CDR3 is CASSLSVGGTSLNYGYTF. Written as DNA, the CDR3 is TGTGCCAGCAGCTTGTCGGTCGGCGGCACCTCCCTGAACTATGGCTACACCTTC. The entire variable domain, with the rest obtained from reference TRBV5-6 and TRBJ1-2, is as follows: DAGVTQSPTHLIKTRGQQVTLRCSPKSGHDTVSWYQQALGQGPQFIFQYYEEEERQRGNFPDRFSGHQFPNYSSELNVNALLLGDSALYLCASSLSVGGTSLNYGYTFGSGTRLTVV.

The J gene is TRBJ1-3, the V gene TRBV7-2; D is possibly TRBD1 (6 bases). The V and J ends lost 3 bases and 0 bases respectively, with 6 bases between them. Germline V lookup: CDR1 SGHTA, CDR2 FQGNSA. The CDR3 has 14 residues. CDR3 in amino acids: CASSLTGSGNTIYF. In DNA form, the CDR3 reads TGTGCCAGCAGCTTGACAGGCTCTGGAAACACCATATATTTT.

J is TRBJ2-3 and V is TRBV6-1, with TRBD1 identical over 7 bases. In germline, CDR1 is MNHNS, CDR2 SASEGT. V shed 10 bases and J 1 base; nucleotides not matched to a gene: 8. This CDR3 is 14 amino acids long. For the CDR3, the DNA is TGTGCCACTACCGACAGGGCCCGCACAGATACGCAGTATTTT. This encodes CATTDRARTDTQYF.

The CDR3 coding sequence is TGTGCCAGCAGTGAAAGTCCCGGGACTAGCGGGAGCGAACAGTACTTC. This gives the protein CASSESPGTSGSEQYF. This chain links TRBV2 with TRBJ2-7; 14 nucleotides line up with TRBD2. With 2 bases clipped from V and 10 bases from J, the junction kept 10 bases outside the gene matches. Germline CDR1 is SNHLY and CDR2 is FYNNEI. The CDR3 spans 16 residues.

This chain joins TRBV5-1 and TRBJ2-1; a possible D gene is TRBD1 (5 bases). Germline V gene sequence: CDR1 SGHRS, CDR2 YFSETQ. This CDR3 has 14 amino acids. Trimming cost V 4 bases and J 4 bases, with 12 bases left between them. Here the CDR3 DNA reads TGCGCCAGCAGCCTACCACGGACATACAATGAGCAGTTCTTC. Amino acid sequence: CASSLPRTYNEQFF.

This sequence joins TRBV6-5 and TRBJ2-5; TRBD1 matches 7 bases. Germline V lookup: CDR1 MNHEY, CDR2 SVGAGI. The V segment lost 8 bases and the J segment 3 bases; nucleotides outside the gene matches: 12. This CDR3 is 15 amino acids long. CDR3 in amino acids: CASSVLVGGKETQYF. In DNA form, the CDR3 reads TGTGCCAGCTCCGTATTGGTAGGGGGCAAAGAGACCCAGTACTTC.

V gene TRBV7-6 combines with J gene TRBJ2-7; 7 positions match TRBD2. Germline lookup yields CDR1 SGHVS and CDR2 FNYEAQ. Trimming took 8 bases from V and 3 from J; bases not matched to a gene: 10. The CDR3 loop spans 14 amino acids. CDR3: CASAPGRTFYEQYF. In DNA form, the CDR3 reads TGTGCCAGCGCCCCCGGGAGGACCTTCTACGAGCAGTACTTC.

The V and J genes are TRBV4-1 and TRBJ2-1; possibly TRBD1 for D (5 bases). Trimming left V 1 base short and J 1 base short, with 14 bases between. The CDR3 extends over 17 amino acids. The V gene's germline CDR1 is MGHRA and CDR2 YSYEKL. In nucleotides, the CDR3 is TGCGCCAGCAGCCAAGCCCCCCGGGCAGGGTCCTACAATGAGCAGTTCTTC. It translates to CASSQAPRAGSYNEQFF.

V gene TRBV7-9 combines with J gene TRBJ2-1; TRBD1 is a possible D gene (5 bases). Per germline, CDR1 SEHNR and CDR2 FQNEAQ (reference sequence). The length of the CDR3 is 15 residues. V gave up 5 bases and J gave up 2 bases, with 13 bases separating them. This chain's CDR3 is CASSPRQNTYNEQFF. The DNA of the CDR3 is TGTGCCAGCAGCCCCCGACAGAACACCTACAATGAGCAGTTCTTC.

The rearrangement joins TRBV28 to TRBJ1-4; D gene uncertain. V was clipped by 5 bases and J by 7 bases, with 14 bases between them. The CDR3 extends over 14 amino acids. Germline CDR1 reads MDHEN; CDR2 reads SYDVKM. The CDR3 sequence: CASSPFKAAEKLFF. The CDR3 DNA reads as TGTGCCAGCAGTCCCTTTAAAGCCGCTGAAAAACTGTTTTTT.

The rearrangement links TRBV4-1 to TRBJ2-1; no clear D. This CDR3 has 15 amino acids. From germline, CDR1 is MGHRA and CDR2 YSYEKL. The V end was cut by 3 bases, the J end by 3 bases, with 12 bases between. This chain's CDR3 is CASSQAGSNYNEQFF. Written as DNA, the CDR3 is TGCGCCAGCAGCCAGGCAGGCTCCAACTACAATGAGCAGTTCTTC.

This clone was seen a single time. The chain links TRBV18 to TRBJ2-1; a weak D match, TRBD2 (6 bases). The CDR3 covers 16 residues. Trimming took off 3 bases at V and 0 bases at J, with 12 bases between the two ends. Looked up from germline, CDR1 is KGHSH and CDR2 is LQKENI. This CDR3 is CASSPPGGTSYNEQFF. The DNA of the CDR3 is TGTGCCAGCTCACCCCCTGGCGGGACCTCCTACAATGAGCAGTTCTTC.

The chain joins TRBV27 to TRBJ2-1; D gene unclear. Trimming shortened V by 10 bases and J by 0 bases, and 16 bases separated the two germline ends. Germline V lookup: CDR1 MNHEY, CDR2 SMNVEV (reference sequence). This CDR3 has 15 amino acids. CDR3 sequence: CATHLSRSSYNEQFF. CDR3 in DNA: TGTGCCACCCACTTAAGCCGAAGCTCCTACAATGAGCAGTTCTTC.

The chain recombines TRBV28 with TRBJ2-3; 8 positions agree with TRBD2. The V and J ends lost 3 bases and 8 bases, in that order; junction bases with no gene match: 10. The CDR3 sequence is 15 residues long. CDR1 is MDHEN, CDR2 SYDVKM, per germline. CDR3 region: CASSFGLAADGTQYF. The DNA of the CDR3 is TGTGCCAGCAGTTTTGGACTAGCCGCGGACGGTACGCAGTATTTT. Based on the CDR3 plus reference TRBV28 and TRBJ2-3, the full variable domain is DVKVTQSSRYLVKRTGEKVFLECVQDMDHENMFWYRQDPGLGLRLIYFSYDVKMKEKGDIPEGYSVSREKKERFSLILESASTNQTSMYLCASSFGLAADGTQYFGPGTRLTVL.

This clone was picked up one time. The chain is built from TRBV25-1 and TRBJ2-7; D not resolved. From germline, CDR1 is MGHDK and CDR2 SYGVNS. V lost 2 bases, J lost 5 bases, and 10 bases lay in between. The CDR3 extends over 13 amino acids. The CDR3 nucleotides are TGTGCCAGCAGTGAAACGGGTTCCCACGAGCAGTACTTC. Amino acid sequence: CASSETGSHEQYF.

V gene TRBV2 combines with J gene TRBJ1-2, with D perhaps TRBD1 (5 bases). CDR1 and CDR2 (germline): SNHLY, FYNNEI. Between the trimmed V and J ends, which lost 6 bases and 4 bases, there was a span of 12 bases. The CDR3 runs to 13 residues. The CDR3: CASSLAGVYGYTF. CDR3 bases: TGTGCCAGCAGCCTCGCGGGGGTCTATGGCTACACCTTC.